A selection of T cell receptor beta chains follows, all from one sample in a study of control samples from healthy donors and cancer patients. Using immunoSEQ multiplex PCR, the repertoire was profiled, and TCRdb retains in-frame clones only, with some absent. The sample has roughly 80,000 clones, about 88% seen once. The material sequenced was blood. The source is a woman in her 50s in good health. Each CDR3 is given with its conserved first and last residue. D genes are given only for firm matches. Where a row states a size, it is once, few, many or the class of an expanded clone; other rows omit it.

V,J,D,size,CDR3,DNA
TRBV19,TRBJ1-2,-,-,CASGRGQNLNYGYTF,TGTGCCAGTGGTAGGGGACAAAACCTTAACTATGGCTACACCTTC
TRBV7-2,TRBJ2-3,TRBD2,once,CASSPGLASTTDTQYF,TGTGCCAGCAGCCCTGGACTAGCTAGCACCACAGATACGCAGTATTTT
TRBV5-6,TRBJ1-1,-,-,CASSTQGEGFTEAFF,TGTGCCAGCAGCACACAGGGAGAGGGATTTACTGAAGCTTTCTTT
TRBV5-1,TRBJ2-3,-,once,CASSLRPATDTQYF,TGCGCCAGCAGCTTGAGGCCCGCCACAGATACGCAGTATTTT
TRBV5-1,TRBJ2-4,-,once,CASSLGGAVAKNIQYF,TGCGCCAGCAGCTTAGGAGGGGCCGTAGCCAAAAACATTCAGTACTTC
TRBV5-1,TRBJ2-7,TRBD1,-,CASSQATGGVSYEQYF,TGCGCCAGCAGCCAAGCGACAGGGGGCGTCTCCTACGAGCAGTACTTC
TRBV19,TRBJ1-1,-,-,CASSILYQNTEAFF,TGTGCCAGTAGTATTCTATACCAGAACACTGAAGCTTTCTTT
TRBV5-1,TRBJ2-3,TRBD1,once,CASSLGTGESTDTQYF,TGCGCCAGCAGCTTGGGGACAGGGGAGAGCACAGATACGCAGTATTTT
TRBV7-9,TRBJ2-1,TRBD2,-,CASTPGSGGLNEQFF,TGTGCCAGCACCCCAGGTAGCGGGGGCCTAAATGAGCAGTTCTTC
TRBV30,TRBJ2-2,-,-,CAWSRKTTGELFF,TGTGCCTGGAGTCGGAAAACAACCGGGGAGCTGTTTTTT
TRBV4-1,TRBJ2-1,-,-,CASSQGERVHLNNEQFF,TGCGCCAGCAGCCAAGGTGAGAGGGTCCACCTCAACAATGAGCAGTTCTTC
TRBV5-1,TRBJ1-6,-,-,CASSSTPGRHSPLHF,TGCGCCAGCAGCTCGACCCCAGGGAGGCATTCACCCCTCCACTTT
TRBV5-1,TRBJ1-4,-,-,CASSFYQGNEKLFF,TGCGCCAGCAGCTTCTACCAGGGTAATGAAAAACTGTTTTTT
TRBV9,TRBJ1-2,-,-,CASSVERDFYGYTF,TGTGCCAGCAGCGTAGAGAGGGACTTCTATGGCTACACCTTC
TRBV2,TRBJ2-1,-,-,CASSEARGGYNEQFF,TGTGCCAGCAGTGAAGCCAGGGGTGGGTACAATGAGCAGTTCTTC
TRBV6-6,TRBJ2-2,-,few,CASRRNGNTGELFF,TGTGCCAGCAGACGAAACGGAAACACCGGGGAGCTGTTTTTT
TRBV4-2,TRBJ1-1,TRBD1,once,CASSQYAYTQGQFEAFF,TGTGCCAGCAGCCAATACGCATACACTCAGGGACAGTTTGAAGCTTTCTTT
TRBV5-1,TRBJ2-3,TRBD2,many,CASSFAGVADTQYF,TGCGCCAGCAGCTTTGCGGGGGTGGCAGATACGCAGTATTTT
TRBV5-1,TRBJ1-5,-,-,CASSLGTDNYSNQPQHF,TGCGCCAGCAGCTTGGGGACAGATAATTATAGCAATCAGCCCCAGCATTTT